These T cell receptor beta chains were read from a single sample in a study of CD8 T cells in Susac syndrome. TCRdb fed the immunoSEQ multiplex PCR reads into MiXCR, producing one record per CDR3 protein. The table shows 150,000 to 190,000 distinct CDR3 sequences, with 95% to 96% occurring only once. Sequenced sample: CD8+ T cells from PBMCs. The source is a human donor with multiple sclerosis. Both conserved end residues are part of each CDR3. D genes are given only for firm matches. The size field is filled for only some rows; it gives once, few, many or a size class.

J,V,D,size,DNA,CDR3
TRBJ1-2,TRBV7-9,NA,NA,TGTGCCAGCAGCCCAGACGGGGGGGACATCAGAAACTATGGCTACACCTTC,CASSPDGGDIRNYGYTF
TRBJ2-3,TRBV30,NA,NA,TGTGCCTGGAGGTCAGGGTGGGCAGATACGCAGTATTTT,CAWRSGWADTQYF
TRBJ1-2,TRBV7-8,TRBD1,NA,TGTGCCAGCAGAAAAGAGGACAGGGATCTATACAGCTACACCTTC,CASRKEDRDLYSYTF
TRBJ2-5,TRBV29-1,NA,NA,TGCAGCGTTCGGTCGGGGCTAGCCGAGACCCAGTACTTC,CSVRSGLAETQYF
TRBJ1-5,TRBV7-9,NA,once,TGTGCCAGCAGCTTTACCAATAGCAATCAGCCCCAGCATTTT,CASSFTNSNQPQHF
TRBJ2-5,TRBV19,NA,NA,TGTGCCAGTAGTCTCCTCCTTGGTGCCGTAGAAGAGACCCAGTACTTC,CASSLLLGAVEETQYF
TRBJ2-7,TRBV25-1,TRBD1,NA,TGTGCCAGCAGTGAATATAAGGGGGCGAGGGAGCAGTACTTC,CASSEYKGAREQYF
TRBJ2-5,TRBV27,TRBD2,NA,TGTGCCAGCAGTTTACGTGCCAGCGGGGAACAAGAGACCCAGTACTTC,CASSLRASGEQETQYF
TRBJ2-3,TRBV7-9,TRBD1,NA,TGTGCCAGCAGCTGGGCTGGGACAGGGAACTCCGATACGCAGTATTTT,CASSWAGTGNSDTQYF
TRBJ2-2,TRBV14,NA,NA,TGTGCCAGCAGCCAAGTGTTACAGGGATCGGGGGAGCTGTTTTTT,CASSQVLQGSGELFF
TRBJ1-5,TRBV27,NA,NA,TGTGCCAGCAGTCCCAACAATCAGCCCCAGCATTTT,CASSPNNQPQHF
TRBJ2-3,TRBV9,NA,NA,TGTGCCAGCAGCGTAAGGGGATATAGCACAGATACGCAGTATTTT,CASSVRGYSTDTQYF
TRBJ2-3,TRBV13,NA,NA,TGTGCCAGCAGCCCCGAGGGAGACTCTAGCACAGATACGCAGTATTTT,CASSPEGDSSTDTQYF
TRBJ2-4,TRBV6-5,NA,NA,TGTGCCACCTGGTCGGGTCCCAAAAACATTCAGTACTTC,CATWSGPKNIQYF
TRBJ2-7,TRBV3-1,NA,NA,TGTGCCAGCAGCCAAGCCGTATCGGGGACCCTCTACGAGCAGTACTTC,CASSQAVSGTLYEQYF
TRBJ2-1,TRBV29-1,TRBD2,NA,TGCAGCGTTGAGGGACTAGCGGGGATGCCCTACAATGAGCAGTTCTTC,CSVEGLAGMPYNEQFF
TRBJ2-2,TRBV20-1,TRBD1,NA,TGCAGTGCTACCAGCGACAGGGTCGGTATATCCGGGGAGCTGTTTTTT,CSATSDRVGISGELFF
TRBJ2-1,TRBV20-1,TRBD1,NA,TGCAGTGCCACAGGGGGCGGAAGGAATGAGCAGTTCTTC,CSATGGGRNEQFF
TRBJ2-5,TRBV4-1,TRBD1,NA,TGCGCCAGCAGCCACGTTGACAGGGAGGAGACCCAGTACTTC,CASSHVDREETQYF
TRBJ2-1,TRBV12-3/TRBV12-4,NA,NA,TGTGCCAGCACCCAGGGAGGCCCTTCCTACAATGAGCAGTTCTTC,CASTQGGPSYNEQFF
TRBJ2-1,TRBV5-1,NA,NA,TGCGCCAGCAGCTTGACAGATGGGCTCTACAATGAGCAGTTCTTC,CASSLTDGLYNEQFF
TRBJ2-3,TRBV7-3,TRBD2,NA,TGTGCCAGCAGCCTAGGAGCGGGGCTGGATACGCAGTATTTT,CASSLGAGLDTQYF
TRBJ2-3,TRBV30,TRBD2,NA,TGTGCCTGGAGTTTCACGGGGGGATCAGATACGCAGTATTTT,CAWSFTGGSDTQYF
TRBJ2-1,TRBV23-1,NA,NA,TGCGCCAGCATTCCTGGGCAGTTCTTC,CASIPGQFF
TRBJ1-1,TRBV25-1,NA,NA,TGTGCCAGCAAGATGGGCACTGAAGCTTTCTTT,CASKMGTEAFF
TRBJ1-5,TRBV29-1,NA,NA,TGCAGCGTTGGTTCGGATAGCAATCAGCCCCAGCATTTT,CSVGSDSNQPQHF
TRBJ2-2,TRBV5-1,NA,NA,TGCGCCAGCAGCCGGCAACCGGAAAACACCGGGGAGCTGTTTTTT,CASSRQPENTGELFF
TRBJ2-3,TRBV27,NA,NA,TGTGCCAGCAGTCCCATGGTAGGGCACACAGATACGCAGTATTTT,CASSPMVGHTDTQYF
TRBJ2-7,TRBV6-5,TRBD1,NA,TGTGCCAGCAGCGTCGGGACAGGGACCTACGAGCAGTACTTC,CASSVGTGTYEQYF